Sequencing of this T cell receptor beta chain was carried out in a study of blood T cell repertoires in COVID-19. On the study more broadly: The United States, Italy and Spain were the sources of the acute and convalescent COVID-19 samples. In each case, the material was cDNA or gDNA derived from T cells, B-cell-depleted T cells, or PBMCs.

Authors' analysis steps: Scientists estimated how many nucleated cells there were by amplifying reference gene primers. Here immunoSEQ multiplex PCR was the method, and the copy in TCRdb shows in-frame clones only, minus some. D and trimming come from the DNA, and the V and J calls and clone size come from that table. The sample contains fewer than 250,000 clones, around four fifths of which appear only once. Seattle patients were enrolled during active infection and followed longitudinally. CDR1 and CDR2 (germline): LGHNA, YSLEER. The CDR3 contains 15 residues. Trimming removed 1 base from V and 4 bases from J, with 10 bases in between.

This chain uses TRBV4-3 with TRBJ1-4; D remains ambiguous. This clonotype was obtained from a man aged 55 to 70 with COVID-19, enrolled during active disease. Sequencing input: peripheral blood. In nucleotides, the CDR3 is TGCGCCAGCAGCCAAGCTGCCAGTAATAATGAAAAACTGTTTTTT. This codes for CASSQAASNNEKLFF.